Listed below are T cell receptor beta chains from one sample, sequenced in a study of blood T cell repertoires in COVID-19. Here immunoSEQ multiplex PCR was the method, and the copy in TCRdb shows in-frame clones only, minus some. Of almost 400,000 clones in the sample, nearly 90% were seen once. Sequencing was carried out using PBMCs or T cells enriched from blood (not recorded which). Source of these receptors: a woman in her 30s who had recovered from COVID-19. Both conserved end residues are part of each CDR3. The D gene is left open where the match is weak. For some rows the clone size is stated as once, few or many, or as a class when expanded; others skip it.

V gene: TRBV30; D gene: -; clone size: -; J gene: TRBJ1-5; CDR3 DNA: TGTGCCTGGAGCACTCGTGTGGCGGGCAATCAGCCCCAGCATTTT; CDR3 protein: CAWSTRVAGNQPQHF
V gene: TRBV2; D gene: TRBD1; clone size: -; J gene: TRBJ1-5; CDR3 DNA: TGTGCCAGCACCCGACAGGGAATAAAGCCCCAGCATTTT; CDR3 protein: CASTRQGIKPQHF
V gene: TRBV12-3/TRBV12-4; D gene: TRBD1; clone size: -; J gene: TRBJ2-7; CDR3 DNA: TGTGCCAGCGGCCGGGACAGGGTTTACGAGCAGTACTTC; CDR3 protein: CASGRDRVYEQYF
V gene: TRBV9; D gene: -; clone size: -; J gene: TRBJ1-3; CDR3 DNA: TGTGCCAGCATGGGGGGTGAGAAAAACTCTGGAAACACCATATATTTT; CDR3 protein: CASMGGEKNSGNTIYF
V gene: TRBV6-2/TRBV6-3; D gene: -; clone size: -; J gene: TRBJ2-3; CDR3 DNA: TGTGCCAGCAGTGTGACCCAATCCCAGGGGCACCCGCTGAGTACGCAGTATTTT; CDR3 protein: CASSVTQSQGHPLSTQYF
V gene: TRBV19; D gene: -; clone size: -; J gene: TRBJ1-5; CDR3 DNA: TGTGCCAGTAGTCAGGCAGGCAATCAGCCCCAGCATTTT; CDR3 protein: CASSQAGNQPQHF
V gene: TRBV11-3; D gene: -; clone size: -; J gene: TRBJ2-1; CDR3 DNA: TGTGCCAGCAGCCCAGGGCGGGACTACAATGAGCAGTTCTTC; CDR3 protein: CASSPGRDYNEQFF
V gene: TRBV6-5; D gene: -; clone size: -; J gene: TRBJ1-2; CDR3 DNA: TGTGCCAGCAGTCGGGATCCTAACTATGGCTACACCTTC; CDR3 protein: CASSRDPNYGYTF
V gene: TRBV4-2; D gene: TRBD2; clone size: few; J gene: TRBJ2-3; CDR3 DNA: TGTGCCAGCAGCCAAGTGGTGGCTAGCGGGGGGAAGGATACGCAGTATTTT; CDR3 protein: CASSQVVASGGKDTQYF
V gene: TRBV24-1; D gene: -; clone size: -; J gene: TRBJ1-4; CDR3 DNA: TGTGCCACCAGTGATGCCAACGGTGAAAAACTGTTTTTT; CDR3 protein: CATSDANGEKLFF
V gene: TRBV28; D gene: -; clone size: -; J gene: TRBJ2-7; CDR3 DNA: TGTGCCAGCAGTTTTGGGGGGGCTTTGGTTTACGAGCAGTACTTC; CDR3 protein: CASSFGGALVYEQYF
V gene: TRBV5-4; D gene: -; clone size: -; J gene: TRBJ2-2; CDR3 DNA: TGTGCCAGCAGCTTCCATAGCTTGAGGACCGGGGAGCTGTTTTTT; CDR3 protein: CASSFHSLRTGELFF
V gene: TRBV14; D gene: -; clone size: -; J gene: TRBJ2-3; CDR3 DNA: TGTGCCAGCAGCCGCAGGCTCACAGATACGCAGTATTTT; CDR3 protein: CASSRRLTDTQYF
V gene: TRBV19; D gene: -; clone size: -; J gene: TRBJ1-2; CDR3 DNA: TGTGCCAGTAGTCCCCGGTTAGCGAGAGGCTATGGCTACACCTTC; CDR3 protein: CASSPRLARGYGYTF
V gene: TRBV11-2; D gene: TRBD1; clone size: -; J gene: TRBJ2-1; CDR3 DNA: TGTGCCAGCAGCCCCCCCGGGACAGGGGCGATAGAGCAGTTCTTC; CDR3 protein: CASSPPGTGAIEQFF
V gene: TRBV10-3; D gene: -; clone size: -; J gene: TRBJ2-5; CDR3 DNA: TGTGCCATCAGTGAGGGTGACGAGGGAGAGACCCAGTACTTC; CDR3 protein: CAISEGDEGETQYF
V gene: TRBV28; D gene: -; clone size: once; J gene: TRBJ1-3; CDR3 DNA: TGTGCCAGCAGTAGGGGCACATTATATTTT; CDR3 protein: CASSRGTLYF
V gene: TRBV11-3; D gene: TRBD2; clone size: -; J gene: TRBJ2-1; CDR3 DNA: TGTGCCAGCAGCGCCGGACTAGCGGGCCTCTACAATGAGCAGTTCTTC; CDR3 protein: CASSAGLAGLYNEQFF
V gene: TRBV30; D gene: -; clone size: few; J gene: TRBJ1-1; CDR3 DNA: TGTGCCTGGAGTGCGAAGGAGATTGAAGCTTTCTTT; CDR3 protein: CAWSAKEIEAFF
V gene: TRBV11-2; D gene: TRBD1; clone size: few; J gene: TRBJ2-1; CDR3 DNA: TGTGCCAGCAGCTTAGATCCTGGGACAGTATACAATGAGCAGTTCTTC; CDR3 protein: CASSLDPGTVYNEQFF
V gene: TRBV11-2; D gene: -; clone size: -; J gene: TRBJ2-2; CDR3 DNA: TGTGCCAGCAGCTTACAGAAGAACACCGGGGAGCTGTTTTTT; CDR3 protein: CASSLQKNTGELFF
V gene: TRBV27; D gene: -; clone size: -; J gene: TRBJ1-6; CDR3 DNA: TGTGCCAGCAGTCCAATAGGAGTTTTGAATTCACCCCTCCACTTT; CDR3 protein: CASSPIGVLNSPLHF
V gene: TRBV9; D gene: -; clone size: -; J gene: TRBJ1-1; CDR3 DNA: TGTGCCAGCAGCGTATCAGGGCAGTACACTGAAGCTTTCTTT; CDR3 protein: CASSVSGQYTEAFF
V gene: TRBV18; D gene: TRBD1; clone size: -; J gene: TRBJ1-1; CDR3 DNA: TGTGCCAGCTCACCAAGCAGGGGGGCTGAAGCTTTCTTT; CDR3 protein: CASSPSRGAEAFF
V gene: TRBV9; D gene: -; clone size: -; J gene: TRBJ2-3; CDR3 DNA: TGTGCCAGCGGCAGAGGAGACACAGATACGCAGTATTTT; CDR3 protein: CASGRGDTDTQYF
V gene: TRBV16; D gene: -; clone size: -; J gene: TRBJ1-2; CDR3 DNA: TGTGCCAGCAGCCAGGGGACAAAGAACTATGGCTACACCTTC; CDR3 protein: CASSQGTKNYGYTF
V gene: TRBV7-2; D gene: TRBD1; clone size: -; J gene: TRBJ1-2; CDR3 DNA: TGTGCCAGCAGCTTAGTCGCCTCTAGTGGGCAGGGGGCCGGCTATGGCTACACCTTC; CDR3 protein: CASSLVASSGQGAGYGYTF
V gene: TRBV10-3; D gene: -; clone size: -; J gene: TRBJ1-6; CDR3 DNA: TGTGCCACCGGACTGGGCCTGGACTCACCCCTCCACTTT; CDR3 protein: CATGLGLDSPLHF
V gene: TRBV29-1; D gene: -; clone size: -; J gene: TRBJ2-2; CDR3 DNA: TGCAGCGTTGTCGAGGGTGGGACCGGGGAGCTGTTTTTT; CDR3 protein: CSVVEGGTGELFF
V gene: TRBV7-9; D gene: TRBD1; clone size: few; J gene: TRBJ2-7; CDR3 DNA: TGTGCCAGCAGCTTAGTCTTCGGTACAGGGGATAACTACGAGCAGTACTTC; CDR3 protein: CASSLVFGTGDNYEQYF
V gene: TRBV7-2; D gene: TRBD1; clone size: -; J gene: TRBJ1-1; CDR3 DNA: TGTGCCAGCAGCGCCTCCGGGACAGGGGCGGCTTTCTTT; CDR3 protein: CASSASGTGAAFF
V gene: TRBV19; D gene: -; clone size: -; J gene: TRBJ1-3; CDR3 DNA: TGTGCCAGTAGTATACAGGCTGGAAACACCATATATTTT; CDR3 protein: CASSIQAGNTIYF
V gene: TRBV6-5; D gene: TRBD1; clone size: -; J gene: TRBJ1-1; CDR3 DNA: TGTGCCAGCAGTAGAGGGGGCAGGGGGACTGAAGCTTTCTTT; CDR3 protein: CASSRGGRGTEAFF
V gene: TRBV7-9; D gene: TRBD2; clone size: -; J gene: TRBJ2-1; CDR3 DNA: TGTGCCAGCAGCTTCCGGCGAATGGTAGCGGGAGTCTATGAGCAGTTCTTC; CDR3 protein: CASSFRRMVAGVYEQFF
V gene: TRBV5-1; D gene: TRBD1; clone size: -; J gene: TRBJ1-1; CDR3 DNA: TGCGCCAGCAGCCTAGACAGGGGAGGACCTTTCTTT; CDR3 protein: CASSLDRGGPFF
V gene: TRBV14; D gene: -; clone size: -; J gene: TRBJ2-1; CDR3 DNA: TGTGCCAGCAGCCGGAATACAGGGTACAATGAGCAGTTCTTC; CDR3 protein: CASSRNTGYNEQFF
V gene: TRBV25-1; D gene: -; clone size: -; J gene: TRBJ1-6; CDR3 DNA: TGTGCCAGCATAGCCAGCATGAATTCACCCCTCCACTTT; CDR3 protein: CASIASMNSPLHF
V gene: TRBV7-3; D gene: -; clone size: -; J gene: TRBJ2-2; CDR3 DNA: TGTGCCAGCAGCTTACTGCGGAACACCGGGGAGCTGTTTTTT; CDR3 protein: CASSLLRNTGELFF
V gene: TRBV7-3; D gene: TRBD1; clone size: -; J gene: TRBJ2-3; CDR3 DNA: TGTGCCAGCAGCCCCAGGACAGGGCCAGATACGCAGTATTTT; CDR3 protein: CASSPRTGPDTQYF
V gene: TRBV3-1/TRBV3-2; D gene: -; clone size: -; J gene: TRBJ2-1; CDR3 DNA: TGTGCCAGCAGCCAAACTAGAGTCCCTGAGCAGTTCTTC; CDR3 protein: CASSQTRVPEQFF
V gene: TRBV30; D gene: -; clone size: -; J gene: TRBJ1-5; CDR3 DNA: TGTGCCTGGAGTGTCGGTGGGCTTGGTCAGCCCCAGCATTTT; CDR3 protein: CAWSVGGLGQPQHF
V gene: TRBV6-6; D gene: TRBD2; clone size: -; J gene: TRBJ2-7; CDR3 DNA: TGTGCCAGCAGTTTGCTTACCGGGACTAGCGGCTACGAGCAGTACTTC; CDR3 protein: CASSLLTGTSGYEQYF
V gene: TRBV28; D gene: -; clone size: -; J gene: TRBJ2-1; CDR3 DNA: TGTGCCACCACAGACCAGAGAGTCTCCTACAATGAGCAGTTCTTC; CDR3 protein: CATTDQRVSYNEQFF
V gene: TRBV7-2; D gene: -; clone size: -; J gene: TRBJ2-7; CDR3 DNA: TGTGCCAGCAGCTTTGACAGTGCCGCCTACGAGCAGTACTTC; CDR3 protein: CASSFDSAAYEQYF
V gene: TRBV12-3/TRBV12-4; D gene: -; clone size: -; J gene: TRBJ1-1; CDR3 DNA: TGTGCCAGCAGTTTCCGGGGGAACACTGAAGCTTTCTTT; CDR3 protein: CASSFRGNTEAFF
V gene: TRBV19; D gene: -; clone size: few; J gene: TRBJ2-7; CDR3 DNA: TGTGCCAGTAGCAATCTGGCCTGGCCTTACGAGCAGTACTTC; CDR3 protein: CASSNLAWPYEQYF
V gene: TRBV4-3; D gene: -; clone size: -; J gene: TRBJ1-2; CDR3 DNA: TGCGCCAGCAGCCAAAGTCGGGACTATGGCTACACCTTC; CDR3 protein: CASSQSRDYGYTF
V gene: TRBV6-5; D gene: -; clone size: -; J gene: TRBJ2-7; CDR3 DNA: TGTGCCAGCAGACCTAGCGTCTACGAGCAGTACTTC; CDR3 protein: CASRPSVYEQYF
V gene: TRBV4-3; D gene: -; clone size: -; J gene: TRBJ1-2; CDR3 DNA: TGCGCCAGCAGCCAAGAGGGGAGGGGAGACTATGGCTACACCTTC; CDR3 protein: CASSQEGRGDYGYTF
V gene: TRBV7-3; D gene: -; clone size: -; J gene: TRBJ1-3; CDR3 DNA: TGTGCCAGCAGCTTAAAGGGGGTACCCCCTGGAAACACCATATATTTT; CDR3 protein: CASSLKGVPPGNTIYF
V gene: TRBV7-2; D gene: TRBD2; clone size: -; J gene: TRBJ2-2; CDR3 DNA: TGTGCCAGCAGCTCTAGCGGGAATTCCGGGGAGCTGTTTTTT; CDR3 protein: CASSSSGNSGELFF
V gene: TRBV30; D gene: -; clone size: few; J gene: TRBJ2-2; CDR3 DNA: TGTGCCTGGAGGCGTCCTCAGAACACCGGGGAGCTGTTTTTT; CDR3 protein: CAWRRPQNTGELFF